These 8 T cell receptor beta chains originate from one sample sequenced in a study of T cell changes during pregnancy in multiple sclerosis. The method was immunoSEQ multiplex PCR; TCRdb's version includes in-frame clones alone and lacks a portion of them. The table shows some 55,000 clones, with 91% occurring only once. The sequencing used peripheral blood, collected after pregnancy. The receptors derive from a female donor in good health, enrolled as a control in a pregnancy study.

The chain joins TRBV30 to TRBJ1-5; possible D gene TRBD1, 6 bases. The CDR3 runs to 13 residues. The germline V and J ends were trimmed by 6 bases and 6 bases, with 15 bases remaining between them. CDR1 and CDR2 (germline): GTSNPN, SVGIG (reference sequence). The CDR3 sequence: CACQTGPSQPQHF. CDR3 DNA sequence: TGTGCCTGTCAAACAGGGCCCAGTCAGCCCCAGCATTTT.

The chain uses TRBV7-8 and TRBJ1-2, with 7 bases aligning to TRBD1. The germline V gene encodes CDR1 SGHVS and CDR2 FQNEAQ. CDR3 length: 13 amino acids. Unmatched junction bases numbered 11, after V lost 8 bases and J lost 8 bases. CDR3 sequence reads: CASAPRQGLGYTF. DNA of the CDR3: TGTGCCAGCGCCCCCCGACAGGGTTTGGGCTACACCTTC.

This chain connects TRBV18 to TRBJ2-7, with D tentatively TRBD1 (6 bases). The V gene lost 0 bases and the J gene lost 2 bases, with 11 bases spanning the gap. The CDR3 has 15 residues. The germline V gene has CDR1 KGHSH and CDR2 LQKENI. The CDR3 DNA sequence: TGTGCCAGCTCACCACCCGCGACAGGCGCCTACGAGCAGTACTTC. Translating it yields CASSPPATGAYEQYF.

The chain employs TRBV28 and TRBJ2-2; D unclear. Germline V gives CDR1 MDHEN, CDR2 SYDVKM. The CDR3 is 14 residues long. The V gene lost 7 bases and the J gene lost 6 bases, with 15 bases spanning the gap. The CDR3 protein is CASTLSQVAGELFF. The CDR3 nucleotides read TGTGCCAGCACTCTTTCCCAGGTCGCCGGGGAGCTGTTTTTT.

The chain is built from TRBV29-1 and TRBJ2-5, with 16 bases identical to TRBD2. CDR3 length: 19 residues. Germline CDR1 is SQVTM and CDR2 is ANQGSEA. The J segment lost 2 bases and the V segment lost 6 bases, leaving 15 bases of the junction unmatched. DNA of the CDR3: TGCAGCGTCGCCTTGGGACTAGCGGGGGGGCCCGAGACGCAAGAGACCCAGTACTTC. It specifies CSVALGLAGGPETQETQYF.

The chain is built from TRBV7-2 and TRBJ2-2; TRBD2 matches 11 bases. Germline values: CDR1 SGHTA, CDR2 FQGNSA. Germline trimming cut 0 bases from V and 6 bases from J; bases unmatched to any gene: 15. This CDR3 region has 20 residues. This CDR3 reads CASSLAPLLAGVTGSGELFF. Here the CDR3 DNA reads TGTGCCAGCAGCTTAGCCCCCCTACTAGCGGGGGTGACGGGATCCGGGGAGCTGTTTTTT. The variable domain in full, completed from reference TRBV7-2 and TRBJ2-2, reads GAGVSQSPSNKVTEKGKDVELRCDPISGHTALYWYRQSLGQGLEFLIYFQGNSAPDKSGLPSDRFSAERTGGSVSTLTIQRTQQEDSAVYLCASSLAPLLAGVTGSGELFFGEGSRLTVL.

This clone was found a few times. This sequence joins TRBV7-9 and TRBJ2-2; 7 bases are shared with TRBD2. V shed 3 bases and J 3 bases; nucleotides not matched to a gene: 7. The length of the CDR3 is 16 residues. The V gene's germline CDR1 is SEHNR and CDR2 FQNEAQ (reference sequence). CDR3 residues: CASSFSSGFYTGELFF. CDR3 nucleotides: TGTGCCAGCAGCTTCTCTAGCGGATTTTACACCGGGGAGCTGTTTTTT.

J is TRBJ2-7 and V is TRBV6-1; possibly TRBD2 for D (5 bases). The CDR3 is made up of 12 amino acids. The V gene lost 7 bases and the J gene lost 4 bases, with 11 bases spanning the gap. Germline V gene lookup returns CDR1 MNHNS and CDR2 SASEGT. The CDR3 loop reads CASNGLNYEQYF. Here the CDR3 DNA reads TGTGCCAGCAACGGACTGAATTACGAGCAGTACTTC.